The 32 T cell receptor beta chains below come from one sample, sequenced in a study of T cells in Graves' hyperthyroidism and ophthalmopathy. The CDR3 regions of TCR beta were amplified from RNA transcripts. During a first-round RT-PCR of the TCR CDR3, the HTBI primer set was used. TCRdb reprocessed the multiplex PCR reads via MiXCR and lists one record per CDR3 protein. The sample has around 610,000 distinct CDR3 sequences, about 15% seen once. Sequencing was carried out using blood. Source of these receptors: a woman aged 40 to 50 with Graves' ophthalmopathy.

This clonotype was picked up a small number of times. A much larger clone lies one base from this, so it may be a read error. This rearrangement joins TRBV5-1 to TRBJ2-2; D perhaps matches TRBD2 (5 bases). Germline values: CDR1 SGHRS, CDR2 YFSETQ. This CDR3 is built from 12 residues. CDR3 residues: CASSLAAGKLFF. As DNA, the CDR3 is TGCGCCAGCAGCTTGGCGGCCGGGAAGCTGTTTTTT.

This clonotype was counted at least ten times. The chain carries TRBV12-3 or TRBV12-4 and TRBJ2-7; 7 bases are shared with TRBD2. J lost 7 bases, V lost 4 bases, and 7 bases had no gene match. The CDR3 is made up of 13 amino acids. In nucleotides, the CDR3 is TGTGCCAGCAGTTCGGGACTACCCAAGGAGCAGTACTTC. Translating it yields CASSSGLPKEQYF.

This clonotype has a count of ten or more. This rearrangement joins TRBV27 to TRBJ2-6, with 7 bases that match TRBD1. J was trimmed by 4 bases and V by 0 bases; bases with no gene match: 15. CDR1 and CDR2 (germline): MNHEY, SMNVEV (reference sequence). The CDR3 extends over 20 amino acids. CDR3 nucleotide sequence: TGTGCCAGCAGTTTATCGGCCGGACAGGCCTCATCTCTCGGGGCCAACGTCCTGACTTTC. Residues: CASSLSAGQASSLGANVLTF. Full variable domain (remainder filled in from reference TRBV27 and TRBJ2-6): EAQVTQNPRYLITVTGKKLTVTCSQNMNHEYMSWYRQDPGLGLRQIYYSMNVEVTDKGDVPEGYKVSRKEKRNFPLILESPSPNQTSLYFCASSLSAGQASSLGANVLTFGAGSRLTVL.

This clonotype was counted ten times or more. The V gene is TRBV20-1, the J gene TRBJ1-1; weak D call: TRBD1 (5 bases). V was cut by 0 bases and J by 7 bases, with 9 bases left in between. The CDR3 totals 12 residues. CDR1 and CDR2 (germline): DFQATT, SNEGSKA (reference sequence). As DNA, the CDR3 is TGCAGTGCTAGAGAGGGACCACTTGAAGCTTTCTTT. Translation gives CSAREGPLEAFF.

The chain joins TRBV6-1 to TRBJ1-5, with TRBD1 as a possible D gene (5 bases). The CDR3 is 16 amino acids. V shed 3 bases and J shed 3 bases, with 15 bases lying between them. From germline, CDR1 is MNHNS and CDR2 SASEGT. As DNA, the CDR3 is TGTGCCAGCAGTGACAGGGTTGGGGGGGTCAATCAGCCCCAGCATTTT. Translated: CASSDRVGGVNQPQHF.

This clonotype was seen at least ten times. V gene TRBV6-1 combines with J gene TRBJ1-2; no firm D call. CDR3 size: 15 residues. CDR1 and CDR2 (germline): MNHNS, SASEGT. V was cut by 0 bases and J by 0 bases, with 8 bases left in between. CDR3 in DNA: TGTGCCAGCAGTGAAGCTCCCCCAGCTAACTATGGCTACACCTTC. This gives the protein CASSEAPPANYGYTF.

This clonotype was counted many times. The chain combines TRBV28 with TRBJ2-7; maybe TRBD1 (6 bases). Trimming left V 3 bases short and J 2 bases short, with 20 bases between. Germline CDR1 MDHEN, CDR2 SYDVKM. The CDR3 covers 17 residues. CDR3 sequence: CASSFLTRGQGTYEQYF. CDR3 nucleotide sequence: TGTGCCAGCAGTTTCTTAACTCGAGGTCAGGGGACCTACGAGCAGTACTTC.

This clonotype has ten or more counts. In DNA, the CDR3 is TGTGCCAGCAGCAGTAACTGGCAGGGAGGGACCGGGGAGCTGTTTTTT. This translates into CASSSNWQGGTGELFF. The chain couples TRBV7-3 to TRBJ2-2, with 7 bases lining up with TRBD2. CDR1 is SGHTA, CDR2 FQGTGA, per germline. V gave up 5 bases and J gave up 5 bases; unmatched junction bases: 11. The CDR3 spans 16 residues.

This clonotype was counted ten times or more. The chain couples TRBV24-1 to TRBJ1-1, with D possibly TRBD1 on 6 matching bases. Germline-derived CDR1 and CDR2 are KGHDR and SFDVKD. V was clipped by 3 bases and J by 8 bases, with 12 bases between them. The CDR3 totals 13 residues. CDR3 in DNA: TGTGCCACCAGTGATGGGGGCGTCCAGGAAGCTTTCTTT. Its protein is CATSDGGVQEAFF.

Many counts were recorded for this clonotype. The J gene is TRBJ1-1, the V gene TRBV27; perhaps TRBD1 as D (5 bases). The CDR3 length is 15 residues. Per the germline V gene, CDR1 is MNHEY and CDR2 is SMNVEV (reference sequence). V was trimmed by 4 bases and J by 4 bases, leaving 16 bases between them. The CDR3 DNA follows: TGTGCCAGCAGTTATGCCAAGCCAAGGGGCACTGAAGCTTTCTTT. This translates into CASSYAKPRGTEAFF.

This clonotype has ten or more counts. V and J are TRBV12-3 or TRBV12-4 and TRBJ2-2; D remains ambiguous. Between the trimmed V and J ends, which lost 2 bases and 5 bases, there was a span of 6 bases. The CDR3 is made up of 13 amino acids. Here the CDR3 DNA reads TGTGCCAGCAGTTTAATAGTAACCGGGGAGCTGTTTTTT. Its protein product is CASSLIVTGELFF.

This clonotype was picked up many times. The V gene is TRBV6-5, the J gene TRBJ1-2; D perhaps matches TRBD1 (6 bases). V lost 0 bases, J lost 8 bases, and 22 bases lay in between. In germline, CDR1 is MNHEY, CDR2 SVGAGI. CDR3 size: 17 residues. The CDR3, as DNA: TGTGCCAGCAGTTACTCTTTGGGGGGCCCTTGGGAGGAAGGCTACACCTTC. Translating it yields CASSYSLGGPWEEGYTF.

This clonotype was observed at least ten times. The chain is built from TRBV27 and TRBJ2-4, with TRBD1 identical over 7 bases. J lost 5 bases, V lost 5 bases, and 6 bases had no gene match. In germline, CDR1 is MNHEY, CDR2 SMNVEV (reference sequence). This CDR3 region has 14 residues. CDR3 region: CASSDGTVENIQYF. The CDR3 DNA reads as TGTGCCAGCAGTGACGGGACAGTCGAAAACATTCAGTACTTC.

This clonotype was detected a few times. The gene calls are TRBV27 and TRBJ2-4, with 9 bases lining up with TRBD1. V gave up 2 bases and J gave up 7 bases; unmatched junction bases: 12. Germline V CDR1 and CDR2: MNHEY, SMNVEV (reference sequence). There are 17 residues in the CDR3. The CDR3 loop reads CASSLRPGTGNGNIQYF. As DNA, the CDR3 is TGTGCCAGCAGTTTACGTCCCGGGACAGGGAACGGGAACATTCAGTACTTC.

This clonotype has ten or more counts. The rearrangement joins TRBV28 to TRBJ2-5, with a tentative D call TRBD1 (6 bases). Looked up from germline, CDR1 is MDHEN and CDR2 is SYDVKM. Trimming cost V 3 bases and J 1 base, with 12 bases left between them. The CDR3 is 15 residues long. As DNA, the CDR3 is TGTGCCAGCAGTTTGACGCTGGGGGCCCAAGAGACCCAGTACTTC. The encoded protein is CASSLTLGAQETQYF.

This clonotype appeared many times. The rearrangement joins TRBV6-5 to TRBJ1-6, with a tentative D call TRBD1 (5 bases). The CDR3 has 13 amino acids. CDR1 is MNHEY, CDR2 SVGAGI, per germline. Trimming left V 4 bases short and J 10 bases short, with 11 bases between. In DNA, the CDR3 is TGTGCCAGCAGTTGGGGGATCACCTCACCCCTCCACTTT. Protein product: CASSWGITSPLHF.

J is TRBJ2-7 and V is TRBV7-2; 7 bases match TRBD1. The ends lost 1 base at V and 4 bases at J; junction bases unmatched: 7. The CDR3 loop spans 15 amino acids. Germline CDR1 reads SGHTA; CDR2 reads FQGNSA. This CDR3 is CASSLGIGGAYEQYF. CDR3 nucleotides: TGTGCCAGCAGCTTAGGGATAGGGGGCGCGTACGAGCAGTACTTC.

This clonotype has a handful of counts. The genes are TRBV12-3 or TRBV12-4 and TRBJ2-5; 9 bases agree with TRBD2. V shed 5 bases and J 4 bases; nucleotides not matched to a gene: 14. The CDR3 is 17 residues long. CDR3 sequence: CASSPGSSGMVSETQYF. The CDR3 region has the DNA TGTGCCAGCAGTCCAGGGTCTAGCGGGATGGTATCAGAGACCCAGTACTTC.

At least ten counts were recorded for this clonotype. The rearrangement links TRBV12-3 or TRBV12-4 to TRBJ2-5; 10 bases map to TRBD2. Trimming took 5 bases from V and 5 from J; bases not matched to a gene: 5. There are 14 residues in the CDR3. The CDR3, as DNA: TGTGCCAGCAGTAAAGCGGGAGGGATCGAGACCCAGTACTTC. It specifies CASSKAGGIETQYF.

This clonotype was seen ten or more times. The genes are TRBV27 and TRBJ1-2; perhaps TRBD1 as D (5 bases). The CDR3 length is 14 residues. V was cut by 6 bases and J by 7 bases, with 18 bases left in between. Germline V gene data show CDR1 as MNHEY and CDR2 as SMNVEV (reference sequence). The CDR3 here is CASSRDGVSAGYTF. The CDR3 coding sequence is TGTGCCAGCAGCCGGGACGGCGTGAGTGCTGGCTACACCTTC.

This clonotype was recorded at least ten times. The chain has TRBV28 and TRBJ2-7; 8 bases fit TRBD1. The V segment lost 5 bases and the J segment 2 bases; nucleotides outside the gene matches: 8. CDR1 is MDHEN and CDR2 is SYDVKM in the germline V gene. This CDR3 is built from 15 residues. CDR3 region: CASSARDRGAYEQYF. The CDR3 region has the DNA TGTGCCAGCAGTGCCCGAGACAGGGGAGCCTACGAGCAGTACTTC.

As to this clonotype: An end of the junction does not agree with germline; a read error may underlie this. The rearrangement links TRBV12-3 or TRBV12-4 to TRBJ1-2; D perhaps matches TRBD1 (5 bases). The CDR3 is 14 amino acids. The CDR3 loop reads CDSTSGHLRGGYTF. The CDR3 bases are TGTGACAGCACCTCCGGCCACCTAAGGGGCGGCTACACCTTC.

This clonotype was counted at least ten times. V and J are TRBV11-2 and TRBJ2-7, with TRBD1 identical over 10 bases. CDR1 and CDR2 from the germline V gene are SGHAT and FQNNGV. J gave up 5 bases and V 5 bases, and 12 bases lay outside the gene matches. CDR3 length: 16 residues. The DNA of the CDR3 is TGTGCCAGCAGCGCCGTTGGGACAGGGGCGCGGAACGAGCAGTACTTC. This translates into CASSAVGTGARNEQYF.

This clonotype was picked up many times. The junction differs from germline at one of its ends, possibly a read error. The CDR3 here is CAGSLPWGTGTDTQYF. For the CDR3, the DNA is TGCGCCGGCAGCCTGCCATGGGGGACCGGCACAGATACGCAGTATTTT. This chain joins TRBV5-1 and TRBJ2-3; D tentatively fits TRBD1 or TRBD2 (5 bases each). Per the germline V gene, CDR1 is SGHRS and CDR2 is YFSETQ. The CDR3 sequence is 16 residues long.

This clonotype was counted at least ten times. The rearrangement uses TRBV20-1 and TRBJ2-7, with D unclear. The V end lost 4 bases, the J end lost 2 bases, and 9 bases lay between the germline ends. CDR1 is DFQATT, CDR2 SNEGSKA, per germline (reference sequence). The CDR3 runs 12 residues. The CDR3 DNA sequence: TGCAGTGCTAAGTCCCCAGCCTACGAGCAGTACTTC. Translating gives CSAKSPAYEQYF.

This clonotype was recorded at least ten times. V is TRBV12-3 or TRBV12-4 and J is TRBJ1-6, with D hard to call. V gave up 5 bases and J gave up 10 bases, with 9 bases separating them. The CDR3 is 12 amino acids. CDR3 region: CASSAGPSPLHF. CDR3 coding DNA: TGTGCCAGCAGTGCCGGGCCGTCACCCCTCCACTTT.

This clonotype was picked up many times. The V and J genes are TRBV10-3 and TRBJ1-1; D unresolved. This CDR3 region has 13 residues. Looked up from germline, CDR1 is ENHRY and CDR2 is SYGVKD. The V end was cut by 11 bases, the J end by 1 base, with 14 bases between. DNA of the CDR3: TGTGCCGCGGGGAGTTTAGGGAACACTGAAGCTTTCTTT. It encodes CAAGSLGNTEAFF.

This clonotype was detected only a few times. The chain links TRBV29-1 to TRBJ2-7, with D tentatively TRBD1 (5 bases). The CDR3 is made up of 13 amino acids. CDR1 and CDR2 (germline): SQVTM, ANQGSEA. With 4 bases removed from V and 6 bases from J, the gap between germline ends came to 16 bases. The CDR3 DNA sequence: TGCAGCGTTGTCGCCAGGGTAGGCGGCGAGCAGTACTTC. Protein: CSVVARVGGEQYF.

In this sample, this clonotype turned up a few times. The rearrangement joins TRBV12-3 or TRBV12-4 to TRBJ1-4; 7 nucleotides align to TRBD1. CDR3 length: 14 residues. Unmatched junction bases numbered 7, after V lost 4 bases and J lost 8 bases. CDR3 DNA: TGTGCCAGCAGTTCCAACCGGGACAGCGAAAAACTGTTTTTT. Residues: CASSSNRDSEKLFF.

This clonotype was detected ten times or more. The chain joins TRBV11-2 to TRBJ2-7; 10 bases agree with TRBD1. The J segment lost 3 bases and the V segment lost 7 bases, leaving 6 bases of the junction unmatched. The germline gives CDR1 SGHAT, CDR2 FQNNGV. The CDR3 consists of 14 residues. The CDR3 sequence is CASTTGTGVYEQYF. The CDR3 region has the DNA TGTGCCAGCACCACCGGGACAGGGGTCTACGAGCAGTACTTC.

This clonotype was detected many times. The rearrangement links TRBV20-1 to TRBJ1-5, with D maybe TRBD1 (5 bases). CDR1 and CDR2 (germline): DFQATT, SNEGSKA (reference sequence). The length of the CDR3 is 13 residues. V was trimmed by 3 bases and J by 5 bases, leaving 11 bases between them. The CDR3 region has the DNA TGCAGTGCTAGGGGGACGGCCGATCAGCCCCAGCATTTT. This sequence encodes CSARGTADQPQHF.

This clonotype occurred many times. This chain connects TRBV27 to TRBJ1-1, with 8 bases fitting TRBD1. Trimming took 7 bases from V and 0 from J; bases not matched to a gene: 4. Germline CDR1 is MNHEY and CDR2 is SMNVEV (reference sequence). The CDR3 is 14 amino acids. CDR3 sequence: CASNTGGLNTEAFF. The DNA of the CDR3 is TGTGCCAGCAATACAGGGGGGTTGAACACTGAAGCTTTCTTT.